Below, 25 T cell receptor beta chains from the same sample are listed, as sequenced in a study of human T cells and chemical hapten exposure. The time point here: patch test 2, 6 weeks after DPC sensitization. The treatment here: therapeutic diphenylcyclopropenone sensitization with weekly scalp DPC. TCRdb processed the RACE reads anew with MiXCR; each CDR3 protein has one entry. The sample records over 85,000 distinct CDR3 sequences, approximately 8.6% being singletons. Here the sequenced sample was whole blood, taken in connection with sensitization to the hapten diphenylcyclopropenone (DPC). These TCRs come from a woman between 35 and 50 years old with alopecia areata. Some clones in this sample may be carry-over from other donors' samples.

V and J are TRBV7-2 and TRBJ2-7; 8 bases match TRBD2. V was pared by 5 bases and J by 3 bases, with 6 bases of the junction left unmatched. Germline V gene sequence: CDR1 SGHTA, CDR2 FQGNSA. The CDR3 sequence is 14 residues long. This CDR3 reads CASSGVAGGYEQYF. The CDR3 coding sequence is TGTGCCAGCAGCGGCGTGGCGGGGGGCTACGAGCAGTACTTC.

This clonotype was seen many times. The V call is TRBV5-4, the J call TRBJ2-5, with 9 bases identical to TRBD1. Germline V gene data show CDR1 as SGHNT and CDR2 as YYREEE (reference sequence). Trimming cost V 4 bases and J 4 bases; bases outside gene matches: 11. The CDR3 sequence is 16 residues long. CDR3 protein: CASSANRGREVETQYF. CDR3 DNA: TGTGCCAGCAGCGCGAACAGGGGGCGCGAAGTAGAGACCCAGTACTTC.

This clonotype came up a few times. The rearrangement links TRBV5-1 to TRBJ2-3, with 7 bases identical to TRBD2. The V gene end was trimmed by 0 bases and the J gene end by 4 bases; junction bases not matched to a gene: 8. CDR1 and CDR2 from the germline V gene are SGHRS and YFSETQ. The CDR3 runs to 16 residues. Here the CDR3 DNA reads TGCGCCAGCAGCTTGGCCGTCGCGGGAGCGGCAGATACGCAGTATTTT. This gives the protein CASSLAVAGAADTQYF.

The genes are TRBV11-2 and TRBJ2-1; D remains ambiguous. Trimming shortened V by 2 bases and J by 6 bases, and 8 bases separated the two germline ends. The length of the CDR3 is 13 residues. Germline V gene lookup returns CDR1 SGHAT and CDR2 FQNNGV. The CDR3: CASSLLTSNEQFF. CDR3 in DNA: TGTGCCAGCAGCTTATTAACCAGCAATGAGCAGTTCTTC.

This clonotype was seen more than once but under ten times. This chain connects TRBV24-1 to TRBJ2-1; TRBD1 matches 8 bases. Germline assignment: CDR1 KGHDR and CDR2 SFDVKD. The CDR3 sequence is 15 residues long. V dropped 7 bases and J dropped 6; count of bases not matched to a gene: 10. CDR3 bases: TGTGCCACCAGCCAATCCTGGACAGGGCGCAATGAGCAGTTCTTC. As protein: CATSQSWTGRNEQFF.

There are many counts of this clonotype. The V call is TRBV27, the J call TRBJ1-6; the D gene is possibly TRBD1 (5 bases). V lost 5 bases to trimming and J lost 7 bases, with 18 bases between them. This CDR3 region has 16 residues. The germline V gene encodes CDR1 MNHEY and CDR2 SMNVEV (reference sequence). The CDR3 is CASSLAAGTVNSPLHF. The CDR3 DNA sequence: TGTGCCAGCAGTCTAGCCGCCGGGACGGTCAATTCACCCCTCCACTTT.

This clonotype has at least ten counts. The chain links TRBV27 to TRBJ1-6; unclear D gene. Germline assignment: CDR1 MNHEY and CDR2 SMNVEV (reference sequence). Trimming took off 5 bases at V and 0 bases at J, with 11 bases between the two ends. This CDR3 comprises 16 residues. The CDR3 here is CASSRYLGSYNSPLHF. CDR3 DNA: TGTGCCAGCAGTCGTTACCTCGGCTCCTATAATTCACCCCTCCACTTT.

This clonotype was picked up many times. V usage is TRBV6-2 or TRBV6-3 and J usage is TRBJ1-1; the D gene is possibly TRBD1 (5 bases). Trimming cost V 5 bases and J 3 bases, with 7 bases left between them. In germline, CDR1 is MNHEY, CDR2 SVGEGT. The CDR3 totals 12 residues. This CDR3 reads CASSPQDTEAFF. CDR3 DNA sequence: TGTGCCAGCAGTCCACAGGACACTGAAGCTTTCTTT.

This clonotype was seen many times. This chain connects TRBV7-6 to TRBJ2-2; TRBD2 agrees at 11 bases. CDR3 length: 15 amino acids. Trimming took 2 bases from V and 5 from J; bases not matched to a gene: 1. The germline V gene encodes CDR1 SGHVS and CDR2 FNYEAQ. CDR3 sequence (DNA): TGTGCCAGCAGCTTACTAGCGGGAGGTACCGGGGAGCTGTTTTTT. Translated, it gives CASSLLAGGTGELFF. Full variable domain (rest looked up from reference TRBV7-6 and TRBJ2-2): GAGVSQSPRYKVTKRGQDVALRCDPISGHVSLYWYRQALGQGPEFLTYFNYEAQQDKSGLPNDRFSAERPEGSISTLTIQRTEQRDSAMYRCASSLLAGGTGELFFGEGSRLTVL.

This clonotype appeared a few times. The genes are TRBV27 and TRBJ2-2; 11 nucleotides agree with TRBD2. Trimming at V came to 6 bases and at J to 7 bases, leaving 7 bases not matched to a gene. CDR1 and CDR2 from the germline V gene are MNHEY and SMNVEV (reference sequence). The CDR3 loop spans 15 amino acids. The CDR3 DNA reads as TGTGCCAGCAGCACACTAGCGGGAGTAGTCGGGGAGCTGTTTTTT. Amino acid sequence: CASSTLAGVVGELFF.

To note about this clonotype: A much larger clonotype is one base distant, so this may be a read error. V gene TRBV7-3 combines with J gene TRBJ2-7; the match to TRBD2 covers 12 bases. Germline loops: CDR1 SGHTA, CDR2 FQGTGA. The CDR3 contains 14 residues. V lost 5 bases, J lost 5 bases, and 4 bases stayed unmatched. The CDR3 coding sequence is TGTGCCAGCAGCCCGACTAGCGGGAGAAACGAGCAGTACTTC. Translating gives CASSPTSGRNEQYF.

This clonotype appeared a few times. This chain connects TRBV27 to TRBJ1-4; D possibly corresponds to TRBD1 (5 bases). CDR1 MNHEY and CDR2 SMNVEV come from the germline V gene (reference sequence). The V and J ends lost 10 bases and 5 bases respectively, with 20 bases between them. The length of the CDR3 is 15 residues. CDR3: CATSSPGTENEKLFF. The CDR3 nucleotides read TGTGCCACCTCCTCCCCCGGGACCGAGAATGAAAAACTGTTTTTT.

V is TRBV7-2 and J is TRBJ2-3; D unresolved. Deletions cut 0 bases from V and 2 bases from J, with 3 bases between. Germline CDR1 and CDR2: SGHTA and FQGNSA. CDR3 length equals 13 residues. This CDR3 reads CASSLAYTDTQYF. In DNA, the CDR3 is TGTGCCAGCAGCTTAGCTTACACAGATACGCAGTATTTT.

The V call is TRBV6-1, the J call TRBJ1-5; D may be TRBD1 (6 bases). Germline loops: CDR1 MNHNS, CDR2 SASEGT. The CDR3 sequence is 13 residues long. The V end lost 7 bases, the J end lost 7 bases, and 14 bases lay between the germline ends. The CDR3 loop reads CASTWTAYQPQHF. Written as DNA, the CDR3 is TGTGCCAGCACCTGGACAGCATACCAGCCCCAGCATTTT.

The sample holds many counts of this clonotype. The chain carries TRBV6-4 and TRBJ2-3, with a possible D match to TRBD2 (6 bases). The CDR3 length is 15 residues. The germline CDR1 and CDR2 sequences are MRHNA and SNTAGT. Trimming removed 3 bases from V and 11 bases from J, with 21 bases in between. The DNA for the CDR3 is TGTGCCAGCAGTGAGGATTGGCCTAGCTTGGAGGGGCAGTATTTT. It specifies CASSEDWPSLEGQYF.

This clonotype was seen only a few times. The gene calls are TRBV19 and TRBJ2-1; 11 bases are shared with TRBD1. The germline CDR1 and CDR2 sequences are LNHDA and SQIVND (reference sequence). The V and J ends lost 6 bases and 6 bases, in that order; junction bases with no gene match: 7. The CDR3 is 15 amino acids. This CDR3 is CASRKTGQGGNEQFF. CDR3 sequence (DNA): TGTGCCAGTAGGAAAACGGGACAGGGGGGCAATGAGCAGTTCTTC.

This clonotype has only a few counts. The chain is built from TRBV20-1 and TRBJ2-1; no reliable D call. The CDR3 is 13 residues long. V shed 3 bases and J shed 4 bases, with 10 bases lying between them. Germline V lookup: CDR1 DFQATT, CDR2 SNEGSKA (reference sequence). The CDR3 sequence is CSASVLLYNEQFF. CDR3 nucleotides: TGCAGTGCTAGTGTTTTGTTGTACAATGAGCAGTTCTTC.

The rearrangement joins TRBV28 to TRBJ1-4; 7 bases agree with TRBD1. Trimming cost V 5 bases and J 8 bases; bases outside gene matches: 11. CDR1 MDHEN and CDR2 SYDVKM come from the germline V gene. The CDR3 is made up of 15 amino acids. CDR3 in amino acids: CASSPQTGFYEKLFF. Written as DNA, the CDR3 is TGTGCCAGCAGTCCTCAGACAGGGTTTTACGAAAAACTGTTTTTT.

Ten or more counts support this clonotype. The chain employs TRBV4-2 and TRBJ2-1; possible D gene TRBD1, 6 bases. CDR1 is LGHNA, CDR2 YNFKEQ, per germline. This CDR3 is built from 13 residues. Trimming removed 4 bases from V and 4 bases from J, with 8 bases in between. The CDR3 protein is CASSRGQYNEQFF. The CDR3 coding sequence is TGTGCCAGCAGCCGGGGGCAGTACAATGAGCAGTTCTTC.

This clonotype was counted ten times or more. This chain links TRBV11-2 with TRBJ1-1, with D uncertain. CDR1 SGHAT and CDR2 FQNNGV come from the germline V gene. The germline V and J ends were trimmed by 1 base and 0 bases, with 6 bases remaining between them. The CDR3 totals 14 residues. CDR3 in amino acids: CASSLGTVNTEAFF. The CDR3 DNA reads TGTGCCAGCAGCTTAGGGACGGTGAACACTGAAGCTTTCTTT.

This clonotype was counted at least ten times. One junction end disagrees with the germline gene, perhaps due to a read error. The genes are TRBV6-2 or TRBV6-3 and TRBJ2-5; D possibly corresponds to TRBD1 (5 bases). Germline lookup yields CDR1 MNHEY and CDR2 SVGEGT. This CDR3 has 15 amino acids. CDR3 residues: CASSDSQGSQETQYF. The CDR3 DNA reads TGTGCCAGCAGTGACTCCCAGGGCTCCCAAGAGACCCAGTACTTC.

The chain combines TRBV14 with TRBJ2-7, with 13 bases lining up with TRBD2. Germline CDR1 and CDR2: SGHDN and FVKESK. The CDR3 has 15 amino acids. V lost 4 bases, J lost 3 bases, and 3 bases stayed unmatched. The CDR3 coding sequence is TGTGCCAGCAGCCCAAGGACTAGCGGGGGCTACGAGCAGTACTTC. This codes for CASSPRTSGGYEQYF.

Details on this clonotype: A much larger clone sits a single nucleotide away, making a read error possible. This sequence joins TRBV2 and TRBJ1-2; possibly TRBD1 for D (6 bases). The CDR3 has 14 residues. CDR1 and CDR2 from the germline V gene are SNHLY and FYNNEI. The DNA of the CDR3 is TGTGTCAGCAGTGAAGACAGGATTAACTATGGCTACACCTTC. Its protein is CVSSEDRINYGYTF.

This clonotype occurred many times. V is TRBV7-9 and J is TRBJ2-5; the D gene is possibly TRBD2 (5 bases). Germline CDR1 reads SEHNR; CDR2 reads FQNEAQ (reference sequence). The V end was cut by 5 bases, the J end by 5 bases, with 12 bases between. The CDR3 is made up of 13 amino acids. DNA of the CDR3: TGTGCCAGCAGCGCTCGGGGTTATGAGACCCAGTACTTC. Amino acids: CASSARGYETQYF.

There are many counts of this clonotype. V and J are TRBV28 and TRBJ2-7; the D gene could be TRBD1 or TRBD2 (6 bases each). V dropped 6 bases and J dropped 3 bases, with 15 bases sitting between them. Germline lookup yields CDR1 MDHEN and CDR2 SYDVKM. This CDR3 region has 14 residues. The DNA for the CDR3 is TGTGCCAGCAGCCAAGCACAGGGACTCTACGAGCAGTACTTC. This codes for CASSQAQGLYEQYF.